The rows below give T cell receptor beta chains drawn from one sample of a study of cytomegalovirus exposure and HLA in healthy donors. TCRdb's copy holds only in-frame clones and misses some; the assay was immunoSEQ multiplex PCR. The sample yields 150,000 to 160,000 clones, around 84% seen once. The sequenced material came from PBMCs. The receptors shown here come from a human donor in good health. The CDR3 runs from the conserved cysteine through the conserved F or W. A D gene is named only where the DNA matches it firmly. Expanded clones get a size class; other rows say once, few or many, or leave the size out.

size: NA; V: TRBV11-2; D: TRBD1; J: TRBJ1-2; CDR3: CASSLAPGQRMGYGYTF; DNA: TGTGCCAGCAGCTTAGCCCCGGGACAGAGGATGGGCTATGGCTACACCTTC
size: once; V: TRBV7-2; D: TRBD2; J: TRBJ2-1; CDR3: CASSLTSGVAYNEQFF; DNA: TGTGCCAGCAGCTTAACTAGCGGGGTCGCCTACAATGAGCAGTTCTTC
size: NA; V: TRBV7-8; D: TRBD2; J: TRBJ2-1; CDR3: CASSLGGGILYNEQFF; DNA: TGTGCCAGCAGCCTGGGGGGAGGGATCCTCTACAATGAGCAGTTCTTC
size: NA; V: TRBV7-6; D: TRBD1; J: TRBJ1-6; CDR3: CASSTRDRNSPLHF; DNA: TGTGCCAGCAGCACCCGGGACAGGAATTCACCCCTCCACTTT
size: NA; V: TRBV29-1; D: NA; J: TRBJ1-1; CDR3: CSVEAGRATTEAFF; DNA: TGCAGCGTTGAAGCCGGCAGGGCAACCACTGAAGCTTTCTTT
size: once; V: TRBV6-1; D: TRBD2; J: TRBJ2-7; CDR3: CASSVNSGSFNEQYF; DNA: TGTGCCAGCAGCGTAAATAGCGGGAGTTTCAACGAGCAGTACTTC
size: NA; V: TRBV5-1; D: NA; J: TRBJ1-1; CDR3: CASSLESVNTEAFF; DNA: TGCGCCAGCAGCTTGGAGTCAGTGAACACTGAAGCTTTCTTT
size: NA; V: TRBV7-2; D: NA; J: TRBJ1-6; CDR3: CASSPDRFNSPLHF; DNA: TGTGCCAGCAGCCCCGACAGATTTAATTCACCCCTCCACTTT
size: once; V: TRBV5-1; D: NA; J: TRBJ2-2; CDR3: CASSPYTGLGTGELFF; DNA: TGCGCCAGCAGCCCCTATACAGGGCTCGGCACCGGGGAGCTGTTTTTT
size: NA; V: TRBV6-4; D: TRBD1; J: TRBJ2-1; CDR3: CASSDSLAGGRNEQFF; DNA: TGTGCCAGCAGTGACTCATTGGCAGGGGGAAGAAATGAGCAGTTCTTC
size: NA; V: TRBV18; D: NA; J: TRBJ2-3; CDR3: CASSPQGATDTQYF; DNA: TGTGCCAGCTCACCTCAAGGGGCCACAGATACGCAGTATTTT
size: NA; V: TRBV7-2; D: TRBD1; J: TRBJ1-5; CDR3: CASSLATGVVQPQHF; DNA: TGTGCCAGCAGCTTAGCGACAGGGGTGGTTCAGCCCCAGCATTTT
size: NA; V: TRBV7-9; D: NA; J: TRBJ2-1; CDR3: CASNSTRTPYNEQFF; DNA: TGTGCCAGCAACTCGACAAGGACACCGTACAATGAGCAGTTCTTC
size: medium-sized; V: TRBV19; D: NA; J: TRBJ1-2; CDR3: CASRRFAERGYTF; DNA: TGTGCCAGTCGACGTTTTGCGGAGCGGGGCTACACCTTC
size: once; V: TRBV18; D: TRBD1; J: TRBJ1-1; CDR3: CASSPGQGYTEAFF; DNA: TGTGCCAGCTCACCGGGACAGGGGTACACTGAAGCTTTCTTT
size: NA; V: TRBV5-6; D: TRBD1; J: TRBJ1-2; CDR3: CASSYRQGWGGYGYTF; DNA: TGTGCCAGCAGCTACAGACAGGGGTGGGGTGGCTATGGCTACACCTTC
size: NA; V: TRBV6-1; D: TRBD1; J: TRBJ1-1; CDR3: CASSRDRETEAFF; DNA: TGTGCCAGCAGTCGGGACAGGGAAACTGAAGCTTTCTTT
size: NA; V: TRBV13; D: TRBD2; J: TRBJ2-1; CDR3: CASSLTPRSPSGRASDFYNEQFF; DNA: TGTGCCAGCAGCCTAACACCACGATCTCCTAGCGGGAGGGCCTCAGATTTCTACAATGAGCAGTTCTTC
size: NA; V: TRBV18; D: TRBD2; J: TRBJ2-1; CDR3: CASSAGLARYNEQFF; DNA: TGTGCCAGCTCGGCTGGACTAGCGCGGTACAATGAGCAGTTCTTC
size: few; V: TRBV27; D: TRBD1; J: TRBJ2-6; CDR3: CASSYGRDRTRSGANVLTF; DNA: TGTGCCAGCAGTTACGGAAGGGACAGGACACGCTCTGGGGCCAACGTCCTGACTTTC
size: NA; V: TRBV19; D: NA; J: TRBJ1-1; CDR3: CASSPSGVNTEAFF; DNA: TGTGCCAGTAGCCCCTCGGGGGTGAACACTGAAGCTTTCTTT
size: NA; V: TRBV2; D: TRBD2; J: TRBJ2-1; CDR3: CASSWTSGSSYNEQFF; DNA: TGTGCCAGCAGCTGGACTAGCGGGAGCTCCTACAATGAGCAGTTCTTC
size: once; V: TRBV7-8; D: NA; J: TRBJ2-7; CDR3: CASSPEGGRSYEQYF; DNA: TGTGCCAGCAGCCCCGAGGGGGGGAGGTCCTACGAGCAGTACTTC
size: NA; V: TRBV28; D: NA; J: TRBJ2-7; CDR3: CASSFLVGPQVYEQYF; DNA: TGTGCCAGCAGTTTTCTTGTGGGCCCCCAGGTCTACGAGCAGTACTTC
size: NA; V: TRBV29-1; D: TRBD2; J: TRBJ2-5; CDR3: CSVEGRGGRVRETQYF; DNA: TGCAGCGTTGAGGGGCGGGGGGGGCGTGTACGGGAGACCCAGTACTTC
size: NA; V: TRBV19; D: NA; J: TRBJ1-1; CDR3: CASSIDRALTNTEAFF; DNA: TGTGCCAGTAGTATAGACAGGGCACTGACGAACACTGAAGCTTTCTTT
size: NA; V: TRBV2; D: TRBD1; J: TRBJ1-2; CDR3: CASSDPDRLYGYTF; DNA: TGTGCCAGCAGTGATCCGGACAGGTTATATGGCTACACCTTC
size: NA; V: TRBV19; D: NA; J: TRBJ1-5; CDR3: CASSTRLARTGSNQPQHF; DNA: TGTGCCAGTAGTACCCGACTGGCCCGGACGGGAAGCAATCAGCCCCAGCATTTT
size: NA; V: TRBV11-2; D: NA; J: TRBJ1-3; CDR3: CASSSSTIYF; DNA: TGTGCCAGCAGCTCCTCCACCATATATTTT
size: NA; V: TRBV18; D: NA; J: TRBJ1-4; CDR3: CASSRKEGLREKLFF; DNA: TGTGCCAGCTCACGAAAGGAGGGGTTACGAGAAAAACTGTTTTTT
size: NA; V: TRBV2; D: TRBD1; J: TRBJ2-1; CDR3: CASSPGQGVYEQFF; DNA: TGTGCCAGCAGCCCGGGACAGGGGGTTTATGAGCAGTTCTTC
size: NA; V: TRBV7-2; D: TRBD2; J: TRBJ2-7; CDR3: CASSRSGNYEQYF; DNA: TGTGCCAGCAGCCGTAGCGGGAACTACGAGCAGTACTTC
size: NA; V: TRBV15; D: NA; J: TRBJ1-1; CDR3: CATSMWLEGTEAFF; DNA: TGTGCCACCAGCATGTGGTTGGAGGGCACTGAAGCTTTCTTT
size: NA; V: TRBV5-4; D: TRBD1; J: TRBJ1-2; CDR3: CASSIRQGTNYGYTF; DNA: TGTGCCAGCAGCATACGACAGGGGACGAACTATGGCTACACCTTC
size: NA; V: TRBV7-7; D: TRBD1; J: TRBJ2-1; CDR3: CASSLATGANEQFF; DNA: TGTGCTAGCAGCTTGGCCACAGGGGCCAATGAGCAGTTCTTC
size: NA; V: TRBV5-1; D: TRBD2; J: TRBJ2-1; CDR3: CASSQTPGGSYNEQFF; DNA: TGCGCCAGCAGCCAAACCCCGGGAGGGTCGTACAATGAGCAGTTCTTC
size: once; V: TRBV11-2; D: TRBD2; J: TRBJ2-7; CDR3: CASSQGLATYEQYF; DNA: TGTGCCAGCAGCCAGGGACTAGCCACCTACGAGCAGTACTTC
size: NA; V: TRBV7-2; D: NA; J: TRBJ1-2; CDR3: CASSLAGGNYGYTF; DNA: TGTGCCAGCAGCTTAGCCGGAGGTAATTATGGCTACACCTTC
size: NA; V: TRBV15; D: TRBD1; J: TRBJ2-6; CDR3: CATSSPGQGISSGANVLTF; DNA: TGTGCCACCAGCTCCCCGGGACAGGGGATAAGCTCTGGGGCCAACGTCCTGACTTTC
size: once; V: TRBV9; D: TRBD2; J: TRBJ2-1; CDR3: CASSSGLAGVVNNEQFF; DNA: TGTGCCAGCAGCTCGGGACTAGCGGGAGTGGTTAACAATGAGCAGTTCTTC
size: NA; V: TRBV7-2; D: NA; J: TRBJ1-1; CDR3: CASSLNRVNTEAFF; DNA: TGTGCCAGCAGCTTGAACAGGGTGAACACTGAAGCTTTCTTT
size: NA; V: TRBV7-2; D: TRBD2; J: TRBJ2-5; CDR3: CASSLAGTSVETQYF; DNA: TGTGCCAGCAGCCTAGCCGGGACTAGCGTAGAGACCCAGTACTTC
size: NA; V: TRBV2; D: TRBD2; J: TRBJ2-7; CDR3: CASRGTSGRSYEQYF; DNA: TGTGCCAGCAGGGGGACTAGCGGGAGATCCTACGAGCAGTACTTC
size: once; V: TRBV7-2; D: NA; J: TRBJ2-7; CDR3: CASSYSAPYEQYF; DNA: TGTGCCAGCAGCTATAGCGCCCCCTACGAGCAGTACTTC
size: NA; V: TRBV5-1; D: TRBD2; J: TRBJ2-7; CDR3: CASSPSSGSAYEQYF; DNA: TGCGCCAGCAGCCCCTCTAGCGGATCCGCCTACGAGCAGTACTTC
size: NA; V: TRBV15; D: TRBD1; J: TRBJ1-1; CDR3: CATSPLPTGLNTEAFF; DNA: TGTGCCACCAGCCCCCTACCGACAGGGCTGAACACTGAAGCTTTCTTT
size: NA; V: TRBV2; D: TRBD1; J: TRBJ1-1; CDR3: CASRDRTGLNTEAFF; DNA: TGTGCCAGCAGGGACAGGACAGGGTTGAACACTGAAGCTTTCTTT
size: NA; V: TRBV10-3; D: NA; J: TRBJ2-7; CDR3: CAISESRQPSYEQYF; DNA: TGTGCCATCAGTGAGTCGCGACAGCCTTCCTACGAGCAGTACTTC
size: many; V: TRBV25-1; D: TRBD2; J: TRBJ2-5; CDR3: CATGTSGDQETQYF; DNA: TGTGCCACCGGGACTAGCGGGGACCAAGAGACCCAGTACTTC
size: NA; V: TRBV27; D: TRBD2; J: TRBJ2-7; CDR3: CASSSAGVGTYEQYF; DNA: TGTGCCAGCAGTTCAGCGGGAGTGGGTACCTACGAGCAGTACTTC
size: NA; V: TRBV27; D: NA; J: TRBJ1-4; CDR3: CASSPWAQEKLFF; DNA: TGTGCCAGCAGTCCGTGGGCCCAGGAAAAACTGTTTTTT
size: NA; V: TRBV27; D: NA; J: TRBJ1-3; CDR3: CASSPAGARDTIYF; DNA: TGTGCCAGCAGTCCTGCGGGGGCCCGGGACACCATATATTTT